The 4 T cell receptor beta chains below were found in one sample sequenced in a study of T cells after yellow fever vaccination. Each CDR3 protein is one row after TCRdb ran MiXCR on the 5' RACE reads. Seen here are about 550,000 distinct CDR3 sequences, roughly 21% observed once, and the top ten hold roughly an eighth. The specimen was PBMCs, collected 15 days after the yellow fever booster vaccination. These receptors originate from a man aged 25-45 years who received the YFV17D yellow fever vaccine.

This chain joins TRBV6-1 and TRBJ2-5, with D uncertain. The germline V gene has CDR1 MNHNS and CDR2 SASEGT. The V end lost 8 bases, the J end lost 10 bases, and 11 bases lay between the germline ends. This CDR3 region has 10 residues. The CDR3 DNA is TGTGCCAGCTCTCAATGGAACCAGTACTTC. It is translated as CASSQWNQYF.

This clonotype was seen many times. The chain's CDR3 is CASRGAGGTEAFF. DNA for the CDR3: TGTGCCAGCAGAGGTGCAGGCGGCACTGAAGCTTTCTTT. This sequence joins TRBV6-2 or TRBV6-3 and TRBJ1-1, with D hard to call. This CDR3 is 13 amino acids long. The ends were cut back, 6 bases at V and 4 bases at J, with 12 bases in the middle. Per germline, CDR1 MNHEY and CDR2 SVGEGT.

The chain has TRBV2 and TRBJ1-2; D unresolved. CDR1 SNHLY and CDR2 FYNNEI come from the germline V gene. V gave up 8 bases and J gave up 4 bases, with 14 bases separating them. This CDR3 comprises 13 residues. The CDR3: CASFSAVGYGYTF. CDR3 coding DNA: TGTGCCAGCTTTTCCGCCGTGGGCTATGGCTACACCTTC.

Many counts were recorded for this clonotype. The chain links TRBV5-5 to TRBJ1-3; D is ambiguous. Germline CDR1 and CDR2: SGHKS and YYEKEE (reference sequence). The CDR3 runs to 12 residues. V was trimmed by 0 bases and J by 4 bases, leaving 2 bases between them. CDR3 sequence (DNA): TGTGCCAGCAGCTTGGAGGGAAACACCATATATTTT. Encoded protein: CASSLEGNTIYF.